These 24 T cell receptor beta chains share one sample of origin, sequenced in a study of Tregs in tolerant kidney transplant recipients. Libraries were prepared by immunoSEQ multiplex PCR; TCRdb keeps only in-frame clonotypes and omits some of them. The sample shows 55,000 to 75,000 clones, around 87% of them seen only once. The nonmyeloablative bone marrow transplants came from related graft donors, with transient mixed chimerism. The sample was CD4+ T cells from blood (PBMCs), taken 6 months after the transplant. Receptors were obtained from a human patient who received a combined kidney and bone marrow transplant. The graft donor may account for some of the T cells.

V is TRBV28 and J is TRBJ1-1; 7 bases match TRBD1. Germline CDR1 reads MDHEN; CDR2 reads SYDVKM. V shed 6 bases and J 1 base; nucleotides not matched to a gene: 11. CDR3 length equals 16 residues. CDR3 sequence: CASRETYQGGNTEAFF. The CDR3 DNA reads TGTGCCAGCAGAGAGACCTATCAGGGGGGGAACACTGAAGCTTTCTTT.

This chain joins TRBV9 and TRBJ2-5, with 7 bases matching TRBD1. The CDR3 extends over 16 amino acids. Germline V CDR1 and CDR2: SGDLS, YYNGEE. V was pared by 1 base and J by 5 bases, with 11 bases of the junction left unmatched. CDR3 sequence (DNA): TGTGCCAGCAGCGTAACAGGGGCGACGTCTCTGGAGACCCAGTACTTC. This gives the protein CASSVTGATSLETQYF.

This chain connects TRBV28 to TRBJ1-2, with TRBD1 as a possible D gene (6 bases). The CDR3 covers 13 residues. Germline CDR1 is MDHEN and CDR2 is SYDVKM. Deletions cut 2 bases from V and 8 bases from J, with 12 bases between. The CDR3 DNA is TGTGCCAGCAGTTTAGGGGGGGCCAGGGGCTACACCTTC. It codes for CASSLGGARGYTF.

This clone was counted between two and nine times. This rearrangement joins TRBV11-2 to TRBJ2-7; possible D gene TRBD1, 5 bases. The CDR3 is made up of 12 amino acids. V was trimmed by 3 bases and J by 3 bases, leaving 6 bases between them. The germline V gene has CDR1 SGHAT and CDR2 FQNNGV. The CDR3 sequence is CASSFDSYEQYF. In DNA form, the CDR3 reads TGTGCCAGCAGCTTCGACAGCTACGAGCAGTACTTC.

This clone occurred a few times. The V and J genes are TRBV6-6 and TRBJ1-2; TRBD1 might be the D (6 bases). Germline V gives CDR1 MNHNY, CDR2 SVGAGI (reference sequence). The V gene lost 2 bases and the J gene lost 4 bases, with 14 bases spanning the gap. The CDR3 spans 15 residues. The CDR3 loop is CASSYPGQGLYGYTF. CDR3 nucleotide sequence: TGTGCCAGCAGTTACCCGGGACAAGGCCTCTATGGCTACACCTTC.

J is TRBJ1-2 and V is TRBV6-6; 8 bases are a match to TRBD1. The V gene's germline CDR1 is MNHNY and CDR2 SVGAGI (reference sequence). V lost 2 bases to trimming and J lost 13 bases; unmatched junction nucleotides: 6. CDR3 length: 12 amino acids. The CDR3 DNA follows: TGTGCCAGCAGTTACACAGGGGGACCCAGCACCTTC. Its translation: CASSYTGGPSTF.

The gene calls are TRBV7-6 and TRBJ2-7, with a possible D match to TRBD2 (6 bases). V lost 3 bases and J 5 bases, leaving 11 bases between the germline ends. The CDR3 length is 13 residues. Germline V gene data show CDR1 as SGHVS and CDR2 as FNYEAQ. The CDR3 nucleotides read TGTGCCAGCAGCTTTAAACCGGGGGACGAGCAGTACTTC. It codes for CASSFKPGDEQYF.

In DNA form, the CDR3 reads TGTGCCAGCAGCTCCGGGACAGGGCAGTACGAGCAGTACTTC. Translated: CASSSGTGQYEQYF. This sequence joins TRBV11-2 and TRBJ2-7, with 9 positions matching TRBD1. The junction had 5 bases not matched to a gene; V was cut back by 4 bases and J by 4 bases. The CDR3 contains 14 residues. Germline V gene lookup returns CDR1 SGHAT and CDR2 FQNNGV.

This clone was seen a few times. The rearrangement links TRBV11-2 to TRBJ2-3; 11 bases match TRBD2. This CDR3 comprises 16 residues. Germline V gene lookup returns CDR1 SGHAT and CDR2 FQNNGV. The ends lost 5 bases at V and 2 bases at J; junction bases unmatched: 6. Here the CDR3 reads CASSQRLAGPTDTQYF. Written as DNA, the CDR3 is TGTGCCAGCAGCCAGCGACTAGCGGGACCCACAGATACGCAGTATTTT.

This chain uses TRBV5-6 with TRBJ2-5; no clear D gene. Trimming removed 3 bases from V and 2 bases from J, with 8 bases in between. This CDR3 is built from 13 residues. CDR1 and CDR2 (germline): SGHDT, YYEEEE. The CDR3 DNA is TGTGCCAGCAGCTCCACAAATCAAGAGACCCAGTACTTC. Protein product: CASSSTNQETQYF. Full variable domain (remainder filled in from reference TRBV5-6 and TRBJ2-5): DAGVTQSPTHLIKTRGQQVTLRCSPKSGHDTVSWYQQALGQGPQFIFQYYEEEERQRGNFPDRFSGHQFPNYSSELNVNALLLGDSALYLCASSSTNQETQYFGPGTRLLVL.

This clone showed up just once. Within the sample, other DNA sequences also encode this same CDR3. The V and J genes are TRBV5-1 and TRBJ1-6; TRBD1 agrees at 11 bases. After removal of 4 bases from V and 1 base from J, the junction contained 4 bases not matched to a gene. The germline V gene has CDR1 SGHRS and CDR2 YFSETQ. This CDR3 contains 17 residues. The CDR3, as DNA: TGCGCCAGCAGCCATGGACAGGGGGCGTCCTATAATTCACCCCTCCACTTT. Protein: CASSHGQGASYNSPLHF.

This chain connects TRBV4-3 to TRBJ2-3, with 15 nucleotides matching TRBD2. Germline values: CDR1 LGHNA, CDR2 YSLEER. The CDR3 runs to 20 residues. After removal of 0 bases from V and 0 bases from J, the junction contained 7 bases not matched to a gene. CDR3 loop: CASSQDQGLAGGTSTDTQYF. The CDR3 DNA follows: TGCGCCAGCAGCCAAGATCAGGGACTAGCGGGGGGTACTAGCACAGATACGCAGTATTTT.

The gene calls are TRBV7-2 and TRBJ1-5; possibly TRBD1 for D (5 bases). The CDR3 loop spans 15 amino acids. The V end was cut by 1 base, the J end by 6 bases, with 13 bases between. Germline lookup yields CDR1 SGHTA and CDR2 FQGNSA. CDR3 coding DNA: TGTGCCAGCAGCTTAGGGGGGGTTTCTAGTCAGCCCCAGCATTTT. This encodes CASSLGGVSSQPQHF.

Only a few counts were recorded for this clone. The V call is TRBV27, the J call TRBJ1-1; D uncertain. CDR1 MNHEY and CDR2 SMNVEV come from the germline V gene (reference sequence). Trimming pared 7 bases from V and 0 bases from J, leaving 12 bases between. The CDR3 covers 14 residues. The DNA for the CDR3 is TGTGCCAGCACCCGGAGCGTGATGAACACTGAAGCTTTCTTT. Translation gives CASTRSVMNTEAFF.

In nucleotides, the CDR3 is TGTGCCAGCAGTTTCCTGCCTAGCGGCTACAATGAGCAGTTCTTC. Translation: CASSFLPSGYNEQFF. The chain links TRBV28 to TRBJ2-1, with 7 bases matching TRBD2. V was clipped by 3 bases and J by 3 bases; unmatched bases: 5. The CDR3 totals 15 residues. CDR1 and CDR2 from the germline V gene are MDHEN and SYDVKM. Full variable domain (remainder filled in from reference TRBV28 and TRBJ2-1): DVKVTQSSRYLVKRTGEKVFLECVQDMDHENMFWYRQDPGLGLRLIYFSYDVKMKEKGDIPEGYSVSREKKERFSLILESASTNQTSMYLCASSFLPSGYNEQFFGPGTRLTVL.

The genes are TRBV11-2 and TRBJ2-3; 9 bases line up with TRBD1. Trimming took 4 bases from V and 5 from J; bases not matched to a gene: 4. Per germline, CDR1 SGHAT and CDR2 FQNNGV. CDR3 length: 14 amino acids. The CDR3 bases are TGTGCCAGCAGCTCCCGGACAGGGGAAGATACGCAGTATTTT. Residues: CASSSRTGEDTQYF. The complete variable domain, with remaining parts taken from reference TRBV11-2 and TRBJ2-3, reads EAGVAQSPRYKIIEKRQSVAFWCNPISGHATLYWYQQILGQGPKLLIQFQNNGVVDDSQLPKDRFSAERLKGVDSTLKIQPAKLEDSAVYLCASSSRTGEDTQYFGPGTRLTVL.

CDR3 bases: TGCGCCAGCGGGTCCACAGGGGCCCGAGAGACCCAGTACTTC. It specifies CASGSTGARETQYF. The chain is built from TRBV10-2 and TRBJ2-5; 7 bases fit TRBD1. The CDR3 contains 14 residues. Trimming removed 8 bases from V and 4 bases from J; junction bases left unmatched: 10. Per germline, CDR1 WSHSY and CDR2 SAAADI.

This clone was counted a few times. The chain recombines TRBV2 with TRBJ1-2; D might be TRBD1 (6 bases). The CDR3 has 14 residues. The V end lost 3 bases, the J end lost 4 bases, and 12 bases lay between the germline ends. Germline loops: CDR1 SNHLY, CDR2 FYNNEI. The DNA for the CDR3 is TGTGCCAGCAGTGAGGGGAGGGGGGTCTATGGCTACACCTTC. Protein product: CASSEGRGVYGYTF.

CDR3 coding DNA: TGTGCCATCAGTGAGTCGACTCGTGGTTTCGGCTTTCGGCAGTACTTC. Encoded protein: CAISESTRGFGFRQYF. The V gene is TRBV10-3, the J gene TRBJ2-7, with D unresolved. This CDR3 spans 16 amino acids. Trimming took off 0 bases at V and 9 bases at J, with 21 bases between the two ends. The germline V gene has CDR1 ENHRY and CDR2 SYGVKD.

The chain links TRBV5-4 to TRBJ2-1; D is possibly TRBD2 (6 bases). V lost 4 bases, J lost 5 bases, and 13 bases lay in between. Per the germline V gene, CDR1 is SGHNT and CDR2 is YYREEE (reference sequence). The CDR3 totals 14 residues. CDR3 coding DNA: TGTGCCAGCAGCCCGGGGACTTCCAACAATGAGCAGTTCTTC. Residues: CASSPGTSNNEQFF.

The V gene is TRBV29-1, the J gene TRBJ2-3, with 13 bases that match TRBD2. After removal of 2 bases from V and 4 bases from J, the junction contained 0 bases not matched to a gene. The germline V gene has CDR1 SQVTM and CDR2 ANQGSEA. The length of the CDR3 is 14 residues. CDR3 region: CSVETSGGADTQYF. The DNA for the CDR3 is TGCAGCGTTGAAACTAGCGGGGGGGCAGATACGCAGTATTTT.

The genes are TRBV28 and TRBJ1-5; TRBD1 agrees at 7 bases. The V gene's germline CDR1 is MDHEN and CDR2 SYDVKM. Trimming cost V 5 bases and J 0 bases; bases outside gene matches: 7. The CDR3 length is 16 residues. CDR3 sequence reads: CASSTDRNYSNQPQHF. The CDR3, as DNA: TGTGCCAGCAGTACGGACAGGAATTATAGCAATCAGCCCCAGCATTTT.

This clone was picked up one time. The chain joins TRBV9 to TRBJ2-3; TRBD1 matches 7 bases. The CDR3 has 17 residues. J gave up 7 bases and V 4 bases, and 18 bases lay outside the gene matches. Germline lookup yields CDR1 SGDLS and CDR2 YYNGEE. The CDR3 sequence: CASSTRQGKEAQNTQYF. CDR3 nucleotides: TGTGCCAGCAGCACGCGACAGGGAAAAGAGGCACAGAATACGCAGTATTTT.

The J gene is TRBJ2-5, the V gene TRBV7-8, with 9 bases aligning to TRBD2. The germline gives CDR1 SGHVS, CDR2 FQNEAQ. Trimming took 3 bases from V and 3 from J; bases not matched to a gene: 5. There are 15 residues in the CDR3. Here the CDR3 DNA reads TGTGCCAGCAGCTTGTTGCGGGGGGGCGAAGAGACCCAGTACTTC. As protein: CASSLLRGGEETQYF. The variable domain in full, completed from reference TRBV7-8 and TRBJ2-5, reads GAGVSQSPRYKVAKRGQDVALRCDPISGHVSLFWYQQALGQGPEFLTYFQNEAQLDKSGLPSDRFFAERPEGSVSTLKIQRTQQEDSAVYLCASSLLRGGEETQYFGPGTRLLVL.